This T cell receptor (beta chain) was documented in a study of T cells in Graves' hyperthyroidism and ophthalmopathy. In the ophthalmopathy cohort, Clinical Activity Score was at least 3, NOSPECS grade at least 4, and duration under 3 months. Study-level points and caveats: Among thyroid clonotypes expanded above 0.001, most also appeared in blood.

On this clonotype itself: The antigen remains unidentified.

CDR1 is LGHNA, CDR2 YSLEER, per germline. The CDR3 runs to 14 residues. Trimming left V 0 bases short and J 3 bases short, with 5 bases between. Researchers amplified the TCR beta CDR3 regions from RNA transcripts. The HTBI set primed first-round TCR CDR3 RT-PCR. MiXCR was run by TCRdb on the multiplex PCR reads, yielding one entry per CDR3 protein. The table includes roughly 520,000 distinct CDR3 sequences, approximately 25% detected once. The V and J genes are TRBV4-3 and TRBJ2-2; D gene unclear. The sample was blood. The sequence derives from a woman aged 25-40 years with Graves' ophthalmopathy. The CDR3: CASSQDKYTGELFF. The DNA for the CDR3 is TGCGCCAGCAGCCAAGATAAGTACACCGGGGAGCTGTTTTTT.